The T cell receptor beta chain under discussion was sequenced for a study of blood T cell repertoires in COVID-19. Study at large: COVID-19 samples collected from the United States, Italy and Spain covered acute and convalescent phases.

Trimming took off 0 bases at V and 2 bases at J, with 9 bases between the two ends. CDR3 length equals 15 residues. The germline V gene encodes CDR1 SGDLS and CDR2 YYNGEE. The assay was immunoSEQ multiplex PCR, and TCRdb's table has in-frame clones only and misses some. The data hold approximately 200,000 clones, with nearly 90% observed a single time. The source of this sequence is a man under 40 who had recovered from COVID-19. Source material: PBMCs or T cells enriched from blood (not recorded which). The chain recombines TRBV9 with TRBJ2-1; TRBD2 is a possible D gene (5 bases). CDR3 region: CASSVEGEAYNEQFF. CDR3 bases: TGTGCCAGCAGCGTAGAGGGAGAGGCCTACAATGAGCAGTTCTTC. The complete variable domain, with remaining parts taken from reference TRBV9 and TRBJ2-1, reads DSGVTQTPKHLITATGQRVTLRCSPRSGDLSVYWYQQSLDQGLQFLIQYYNGEERAKGNILERFSAQQFPDLHSELNLSSLELGDSALYFCASSVEGEAYNEQFFGPGTRLTVL.